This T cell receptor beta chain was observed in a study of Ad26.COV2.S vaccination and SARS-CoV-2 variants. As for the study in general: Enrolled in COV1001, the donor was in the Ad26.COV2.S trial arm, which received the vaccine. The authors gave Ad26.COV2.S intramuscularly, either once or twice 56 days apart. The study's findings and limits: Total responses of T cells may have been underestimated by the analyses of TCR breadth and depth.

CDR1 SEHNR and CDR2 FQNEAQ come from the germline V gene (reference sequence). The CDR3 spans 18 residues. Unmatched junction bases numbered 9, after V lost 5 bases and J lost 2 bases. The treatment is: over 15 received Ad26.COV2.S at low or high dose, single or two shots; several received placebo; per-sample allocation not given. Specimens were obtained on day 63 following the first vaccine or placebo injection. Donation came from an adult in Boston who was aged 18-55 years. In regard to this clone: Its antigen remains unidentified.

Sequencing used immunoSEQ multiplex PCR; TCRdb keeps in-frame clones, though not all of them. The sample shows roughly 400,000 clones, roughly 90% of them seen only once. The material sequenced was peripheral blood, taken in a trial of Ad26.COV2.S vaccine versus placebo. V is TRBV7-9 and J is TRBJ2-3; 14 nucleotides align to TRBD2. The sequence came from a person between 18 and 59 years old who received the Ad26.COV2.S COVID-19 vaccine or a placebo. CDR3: CASSTPKTSGGDTDTQYF. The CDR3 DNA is TGTGCCAGCAGCACACCTAAGACTAGCGGGGGGGACACAGATACGCAGTATTTT.